Following are 5 T cell receptor beta chains from one sample sequenced in a study of cytomegalovirus exposure and HLA in healthy donors. The PCR used 60 Vbeta and 13 Jbeta primers. Some clones are missing from TCRdb's copy, which holds only in-frame ones; the method was immunoSEQ multiplex PCR. Of under 150,000 clones in the sample, more than 70% are singletons; the top ten hold 4% to 6%. Sequencing input: PBMCs. These receptors were obtained from a woman between 45 and 60 years old in good health and CMV-seronegative.

The CDR3: CASSLGWRGAYEQYF. In DNA, the CDR3 is TGTGCCAGCAGCTTGGGGTGGCGGGGGGCCTACGAGCAGTACTTC. V usage is TRBV5-6 and J usage is TRBJ2-7; 8 bases match TRBD2. Unmatched junction bases numbered 4, after V lost 0 bases and J lost 2 bases. This CDR3 contains 15 residues. Germline-derived CDR1 and CDR2 are SGHDT and YYEEEE.

The chain carries TRBV5-4 and TRBJ1-2; 8 nucleotides line up with TRBD1. Germline CDR1 and CDR2: SGHNT and YYREEE (reference sequence). This CDR3 spans 12 amino acids. The V gene end was trimmed by 4 bases and the J gene end by 7 bases; junction bases not matched to a gene: 3. The CDR3 here is CASSTDRGGYTF. CDR3 bases: TGTGCCAGCAGCACAGACAGGGGTGGCTACACCTTC.

This chain joins TRBV11-3 and TRBJ2-5, with a tentative D call TRBD2 (5 bases). Germline V CDR1 and CDR2: SGHNT, YENEEA. This CDR3 contains 14 residues. V gave up 5 bases and J gave up 5 bases, with 15 bases separating them. The CDR3 nucleotides are TGTGCCAGCAGCCTGGACTCTTTCGGGGAGACCCAGTACTTC. Translation: CASSLDSFGETQYF.

This clone was found once. The V gene is TRBV7-9, the J gene TRBJ1-2, with D hard to call. This CDR3 contains 12 residues. V gave up 5 bases and J gave up 6 bases, with 10 bases separating them. Germline V gene sequence: CDR1 SEHNR, CDR2 FQNEAQ (reference sequence). The CDR3 spells CASSLNENGYTF. DNA of the CDR3: TGTGCCAGCAGCCTTAATGAGAATGGCTACACCTTC.

The chain has TRBV19 and TRBJ1-5; D perhaps matches TRBD1 (6 bases). CDR3 size: 14 residues. Germline CDR1 reads LNHDA; CDR2 reads SQIVND (reference sequence). Trimming cost V 5 bases and J 5 bases, with 13 bases left between them. As DNA, the CDR3 is TGTGCCAGTAGTCCCCCACAGGGATATCAGCCCCAGCATTTT. Protein: CASSPPQGYQPQHF.